Listed here are 6 T cell receptor beta chains from one sample, sequenced in a study of regulatory T cells in long-lasting Graves disease. Through Arm-PCR of CDR3 regions and iRepertoire HTBI primers, TCR beta libraries were built. TCRdb reanalysed the multiplex PCR reads using MiXCR and keeps one entry per CDR3 protein. The data contain 400,000 to 500,000 distinct CDR3 sequences, roughly 15% of them singletons. Time point defined: newly diagnosed GD, antithyroid drugs for less than 3 months. The TCR library was made from RNA that had been extracted from PBMCs in TRIzol. These data are also associated with another study on T cells in Graves' hyperthyroidism and ophthalmopathy.

Sequences were derived from peripheral blood mononuclear cells (PBMCs), sampled at new diagnosis, from a patient treated with antithyroid drugs. These receptors all come from a woman in her forties or fifties with Graves disease.

For this clonotype: It may be a read error: a sequence one base away is much more abundant. The chain uses TRBV5-4 and TRBJ2-5; 10 positions agree with TRBD1. Germline V lookup: CDR1 SGHNT, CDR2 YYREEE (reference sequence). J was trimmed by 6 bases and V by 7 bases; bases with no gene match: 12. This CDR3 has 15 residues. The CDR3 protein is CASSPPGQGLKTQYF. CDR3 bases: TGTGCCAGCTCACCCCCGGGACAGGGGTTGAAGACCCAGTACTTC. The whole variable domain, remainder taken from reference TRBV5-4 and TRBJ2-5, is ETGVTQSPTHLIKTRGQQVTLRCSSQSGHNTVSWYQQALGQGPQFIFQYYREEENGRGNFPPRFSGLQFPNYSSELNVNALELDDSALYLCASSPPGQGLKTQYFGPGTRLLVL.

This sequence joins TRBV7-8 and TRBJ2-2; D unresolved. The V end lost 5 bases, the J end lost 5 bases, and 12 bases lay between the germline ends. The CDR3 extends over 14 amino acids. Germline CDR1 SGHVS, CDR2 FQNEAQ. In nucleotides, the CDR3 is TGTGCCAGCAGCGTAATGATTCATACCGGGGAGCTGTTTTTT. Translating gives CASSVMIHTGELFF.

This clonotype was picked up many times. The CDR3 sequence: CASSQRQDTPHGYTF. CDR3 DNA: TGTGCCAGCAGTCAAAGACAGGACACCCCCCATGGCTACACCTTC. The chain is built from TRBV27 and TRBJ1-2, with D possibly TRBD1 on 6 matching bases. The germline CDR1 and CDR2 sequences are MNHEY and SMNVEV (reference sequence). Trimming removed 5 bases from V and 6 bases from J, with 19 bases in between. The CDR3 consists of 15 residues.

This clonotype was counted at least ten times. The chain is built from TRBV6-1 and TRBJ1-3, with D perhaps TRBD1 (6 bases). The V end was cut by 5 bases, the J end by 0 bases, with 11 bases between. The V gene's germline CDR1 is MNHNS and CDR2 SASEGT. The CDR3 runs to 15 residues. The CDR3 DNA sequence: TGTGCCAGCAGTCACCTCAGGGGCTCTGGAAACACCATATATTTT. Translated: CASSHLRGSGNTIYF.

The table lists this clonotype with many counts. The J gene is TRBJ2-1, the V gene TRBV2; perhaps TRBD1 as D (5 bases). Per germline, CDR1 SNHLY and CDR2 FYNNEI. The V end was cut by 4 bases, the J end by 4 bases, with 8 bases between. This CDR3 contains 13 residues. The CDR3: CASSVQDYNEQFF. CDR3 nucleotide sequence: TGTGCCAGCAGTGTACAGGATTACAATGAGCAGTTCTTC.

V usage is TRBV28 and J usage is TRBJ2-3, with TRBD2 matching 8 bases. This CDR3 contains 16 residues. Germline V gives CDR1 MDHEN, CDR2 SYDVKM. V shed 4 bases and J 1 base; nucleotides not matched to a gene: 7. The CDR3 spells CASSWGGRPRTDTQYF. The CDR3 DNA reads TGTGCCAGCAGTTGGGGCGGGAGGCCGCGCACAGATACGCAGTATTTT.